This T cell receptor beta chain stems from a study of cytomegalovirus exposure and HLA in healthy donors. Amplification used 60 Vbeta primers and 13 Jbeta primers. The repertoire was sequenced with immunoSEQ multiplex PCR; TCRdb's copy has only in-frame clones and lacks some. The sample carries about 170,000 clones, around 80% recorded once. Between the trimmed V and J ends, which lost 4 bases and 2 bases, there was a span of 9 bases. Looked up from germline, CDR1 is SEHNR and CDR2 is FQNEAQ (reference sequence). This CDR3 comprises 13 residues. The chain combines TRBV7-9 with TRBJ2-7; perhaps TRBD1 as D (5 bases). The specimen was PBMCs. The sequence derives from a woman in her 50s in good health and CMV-seropositive. For the CDR3, the DNA is TGTGCCAGCAGCTACCGACAGACCTACGAGCAGTACTTC. Amino acid sequence: CASSYRQTYEQYF.